A single sample is the source of the 23 T cell receptor beta chains below, sequenced in a study of T-cell reconstitution after alpha-beta-depleted transplantation in children. Unique molecular identifiers were used to barcode this TCRbeta library. TCRdb used MiXCR to reprocess the PCR reads, holding one entry per CDR3 protein. The data show 350,000 to 450,000 distinct CDR3 sequences, 13% seen once. The input for sequencing was PBMCs, taken from the stem cell graft. The receptors shown here come from a human donor who donated a stem cell graft to a child with Fanconi anemia.

This clonotype was counted at least ten times. The rearrangement links TRBV5-1 to TRBJ2-5; D is unresolved. Trimming took off 4 bases at V and 5 bases at J, with 6 bases between the two ends. The germline V gene has CDR1 SGHRS and CDR2 YFSETQ. This CDR3 comprises 11 residues. CDR3 sequence: CASSGEETQYF. In nucleotides, the CDR3 is TGCGCCAGCAGCGGTGAGGAGACCCAGTACTTC. Full variable domain (missing parts from reference TRBV5-1 and TRBJ2-5): KAGVTQTPRYLIKTRGQQVTLSCSPISGHRSVSWYQQTPGQGLQFLFEYFSETQRNKGNFPGRFSGRQFSNSRSEMNVSTLELGDSALYLCASSGEETQYFGPGTRLLVL.

The table lists this clonotype with a few counts. V usage is TRBV5-1 and J usage is TRBJ2-5; the D gene is possibly TRBD1 (5 bases). Germline values: CDR1 SGHRS, CDR2 YFSETQ. The CDR3 loop spans 14 amino acids. V was shortened by 0 bases and J by 3 bases, with 9 bases between the two germline ends. The CDR3 DNA is TGCGCCAGCAGCTTGGAGGGGCAGAAAGAGACCCAGTACTTC. Protein product: CASSLEGQKETQYF.

There are a few counts of this clonotype. The chain uses TRBV11-2 and TRBJ2-7, with 11 nucleotides matching TRBD2. Germline CDR1 reads SGHAT; CDR2 reads FQNNGV. The CDR3 is 15 residues long. With 3 bases clipped from V and 2 bases from J, the junction kept 3 bases outside the gene matches. The DNA of the CDR3 is TGTGCCAGCAGCTTGTCGACTAGCGGGGCCTACGAGCAGTACTTC. This sequence encodes CASSLSTSGAYEQYF.

The rearrangement uses TRBV11-3 and TRBJ2-3, with a possible D match to TRBD2 (6 bases). The CDR3 is 14 residues long. The V end lost 5 bases, the J end lost 9 bases, and 18 bases lay between the germline ends. The germline gives CDR1 SGHNT, CDR2 YENEEA. The CDR3: CASSPSRGAGTQYF. In DNA form, the CDR3 reads TGTGCCAGCAGCCCCTCGAGAGGCGCGGGGACGCAGTATTTT.

This clonotype was seen more than once but under ten times. The chain joins TRBV18 to TRBJ1-3, with 7 bases identical to TRBD1. This CDR3 has 16 residues. V shed 3 bases and J 2 bases; nucleotides not matched to a gene: 7. Germline V gives CDR1 KGHSH, CDR2 LQKENI. Here the CDR3 reads CASSPNGQVTGNTIYF. Written as DNA, the CDR3 is TGTGCCAGCTCACCCAACGGACAGGTTACTGGAAACACCATATATTTT.

Ten or more counts support this clonotype. The V and J genes are TRBV5-7 and TRBJ1-5; no firm D call. TRBV5-7 is placed among ORFs of uncertain function. There are 14 residues in the CDR3. Between the trimmed V and J ends, which lost 8 bases and 4 bases, there was a span of 16 bases. In nucleotides, the CDR3 is TGTGCCAGACTTTACCGGGATAGTAATCAGCCCCAGCATTTT. It translates to CARLYRDSNQPQHF.

This clonotype appeared many times. The V and J genes are TRBV7-2 and TRBJ1-5, with D uncertain. Germline values: CDR1 SGHTA, CDR2 FQGNSA. The V end was cut by 2 bases, the J end by 6 bases, with 17 bases between. The CDR3 length is 16 residues. This CDR3 reads CASSLYGAGLGQPQHF. The CDR3 region has the DNA TGTGCCAGCAGCTTATATGGAGCCGGGTTGGGTCAGCCCCAGCATTTT.

This chain joins TRBV7-8 and TRBJ1-5; TRBD1 is a possible D gene (6 bases). Between the trimmed V and J ends, which lost 5 bases and 8 bases, there was a span of 13 bases. This CDR3 spans 13 amino acids. Germline CDR1 SGHVS, CDR2 FQNEAQ. The CDR3 loop reads CASSPGAPEPQHF. In DNA form, the CDR3 reads TGTGCCAGCAGCCCAGGGGCACCGGAGCCCCAGCATTTT.

The CDR3 loop reads CASSQKARGAPNEKLFF. The CDR3 DNA sequence: TGCGCCAGCAGCCAAAAGGCTAGGGGGGCCCCAAATGAAAAACTGTTTTTT. This chain uses TRBV4-1 with TRBJ1-4; D is perhaps TRBD1 (6 bases). The CDR3 has 17 residues. V was pared by 2 bases and J by 5 bases, with 18 bases between. Germline V gene sequence: CDR1 MGHRA, CDR2 YSYEKL.

The CDR3 nucleotides are TGTGCCAGCACCCAGGGGGAGAACCAAGAGACCCAGTACTTC. It is translated as CASTQGENQETQYF. This sequence joins TRBV7-9 and TRBJ2-5, with TRBD1 matching 7 bases. Per germline, CDR1 SEHNR and CDR2 FQNEAQ (reference sequence). V dropped 7 bases and J dropped 0; count of bases not matched to a gene: 5. The CDR3 runs 14 residues. Full variable domain (outside the CDR3, taken from reference TRBV7-9 and TRBJ2-5): DTGVSQNPRHKITKRGQNVTFRCDPISEHNRLYWYRQTLGQGPEFLTYFQNEAQLEKSRLLSDRFSAERPKGSFSTLEIQRTEQGDSAMYLCASTQGENQETQYFGPGTRLLVL.

This clonotype occurred many times. The V and J genes are TRBV10-1 and TRBJ2-5, with unresolved D. CDR1 and CDR2 (germline): WNHNN, SYGVQD (reference sequence). Trimming took 4 bases from V and 5 from J, leaving 8 bases between them. CDR3 length: 12 amino acids. As DNA, the CDR3 is TGCGCCAGCAGTGGGGTAGACGAGACCCAGTACTTC. Protein product: CASSGVDETQYF.

Many counts were recorded for this clonotype. The chain uses TRBV3-1 and TRBJ2-2; D gene uncertain. V shed 5 bases and J shed 6 bases, with 4 bases lying between them. The CDR3 has 11 residues. Germline lookup yields CDR1 LGHDT and CDR2 YNNKEL (reference sequence). The CDR3 region has the DNA TGTGCCAGCAGCAGGGCCGGGGAGCTGTTTTTT. Translation: CASSRAGELFF.

This sequence joins TRBV7-9 and TRBJ1-1, with 10 bases identical to TRBD1. CDR3 size: 16 residues. The J segment lost 0 bases and the V segment lost 5 bases, leaving 6 bases of the junction unmatched. Germline loops: CDR1 SEHNR, CDR2 FQNEAQ (reference sequence). Written as DNA, the CDR3 is TGTGCCAGCAGCCCCGACAGGGGGCCCTTGAACACTGAAGCTTTCTTT. Amino acids: CASSPDRGPLNTEAFF.

The J gene is TRBJ1-1, the V gene TRBV12-3 or TRBV12-4, with unresolved D. The CDR3 totals 13 residues. V was cut by 3 bases and J by 11 bases, with 16 bases left in between. CDR3 sequence: CASSFRYKGLAFF. CDR3 DNA sequence: TGTGCCAGCAGTTTCCGGTATAAGGGATTGGCTTTCTTT.

The rearrangement uses TRBV6-2 or TRBV6-3 and TRBJ2-5; tentatively, D is TRBD1 or TRBD2 (5 bases each). CDR1 and CDR2 (germline): MNHEY, SVGEGT. Between the trimmed V and J ends, which lost 0 bases and 0 bases, there was a span of 11 bases. The CDR3 runs to 16 residues. CDR3: CASSYSILGDQETQYF. Here the CDR3 DNA reads TGTGCCAGCAGTTACTCGATCTTGGGGGACCAAGAGACCCAGTACTTC.

This clonotype appeared a few times. The chain carries TRBV5-1 and TRBJ2-3; tentatively, D is TRBD1 (6 bases). Germline values: CDR1 SGHRS, CDR2 YFSETQ. The CDR3 is 13 amino acids. Trimming pared 5 bases from V and 4 bases from J, leaving 11 bases between. The DNA of the CDR3 is TGCGCCAGCAGACCGGACAGTCCAGATACGCAGTATTTT. It is translated as CASRPDSPDTQYF.

Only a few counts were recorded for this clonotype. This rearrangement joins TRBV2 to TRBJ1-3; 7 nucleotides match TRBD1. The CDR3 runs to 15 residues. Germline trimming cut 3 bases from V and 3 bases from J; bases unmatched to any gene: 5. Germline lookup yields CDR1 SNHLY and CDR2 FYNNEI. CDR3 residues: CASSDGTAYGNTIYF. CDR3 nucleotide sequence: TGTGCCAGCAGTGACGGGACAGCCTATGGAAACACCATATATTTT.

This clonotype was counted between two and nine times. V and J are TRBV5-1 and TRBJ2-1, with TRBD2 matching over 8 bases. The CDR3 extends over 17 amino acids. With V trimmed by 4 bases and J by 1 base, 10 bases remained unmatched. Germline V gives CDR1 SGHRS, CDR2 YFSETQ. The CDR3 reads CASSPSSSGGSYNEQFF. The CDR3 DNA reads TGCGCCAGCAGCCCCTCGAGTTCGGGGGGGTCCTACAATGAGCAGTTCTTC.

The gene calls are TRBV18 and TRBJ2-3; D is undetermined. The V gene lost 0 bases and the J gene lost 0 bases, with 10 bases spanning the gap. The CDR3 runs to 16 residues. Germline values: CDR1 KGHSH, CDR2 LQKENI. CDR3: CASSPPNSPSTDTQYF. CDR3 coding DNA: TGTGCCAGCTCACCACCGAACAGCCCTAGCACAGATACGCAGTATTTT. Looking up the rest from reference TRBV18 and TRBJ2-3 gives the full variable domain: NAGVMQNPRHLVRRRGQEARLRCSPMKGHSHVYWYRQLPEEGLKFMVYLQKENIIDESGMPKERFSAEFPKEGPSILRIQQVVRGDSAAYFCASSPPNSPSTDTQYFGPGTRLTVL.

This chain connects TRBV7-8 to TRBJ2-1; no clear D gene. V shed 2 bases and J shed 1 base, with 9 bases lying between them. CDR3 length: 15 residues. Germline lookup yields CDR1 SGHVS and CDR2 FQNEAQ. This CDR3 is CASSLTAGSYNEQFF. CDR3 DNA: TGTGCCAGCAGCTTAACCGCCGGGTCCTACAATGAGCAGTTCTTC.

This clonotype was seen a handful of times. The chain joins TRBV29-1 to TRBJ1-4; D is perhaps TRBD1 (5 bases). The V and J ends lost 2 bases and 1 base respectively, with 8 bases between them. CDR1 is SQVTM and CDR2 is ANQGSEA in the germline V gene. CDR3 length: 14 amino acids. The CDR3 here is CSVERRGTNEKLFF. The CDR3 DNA reads as TGCAGCGTTGAAAGAAGGGGAACTAATGAAAAACTGTTTTTT.

The V call is TRBV18, the J call TRBJ1-5; D is undetermined. The CDR3 has 16 residues. Germline values: CDR1 KGHSH, CDR2 LQKENI. V lost 1 base and J lost 5, with 15 bases in between. CDR3: CASSPLGRSSYQPQHF. CDR3 coding DNA: TGTGCCAGCTCACCACTCGGGAGGTCCTCTTATCAGCCCCAGCATTTT. Together with reference TRBV18 and TRBJ1-5, the CDR3 gives the full variable domain: NAGVMQNPRHLVRRRGQEARLRCSPMKGHSHVYWYRQLPEEGLKFMVYLQKENIIDESGMPKERFSAEFPKEGPSILRIQQVVRGDSAAYFCASSPLGRSSYQPQHFGDGTRLSIL.

In this sample, this clonotype turned up many times. The chain couples TRBV6-6 to TRBJ2-1; D gene unclear. Deletions cut 6 bases from V and 8 bases from J, with 11 bases between. The CDR3 length is 12 residues. Germline V gene lookup returns CDR1 MNHNY and CDR2 SVGAGI (reference sequence). This CDR3 is CASSRSGYEQFF. CDR3 DNA: TGTGCCAGCAGCCGGTCTGGTTATGAGCAGTTCTTC.